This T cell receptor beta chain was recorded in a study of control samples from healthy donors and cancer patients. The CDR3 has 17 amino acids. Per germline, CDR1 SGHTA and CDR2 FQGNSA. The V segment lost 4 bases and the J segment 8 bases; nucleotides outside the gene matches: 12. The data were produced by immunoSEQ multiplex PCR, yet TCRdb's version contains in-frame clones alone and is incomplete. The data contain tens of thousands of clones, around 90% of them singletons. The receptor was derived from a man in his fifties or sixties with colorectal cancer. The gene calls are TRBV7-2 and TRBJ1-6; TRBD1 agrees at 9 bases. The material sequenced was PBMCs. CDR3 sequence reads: CASSSPAGTGWYSPLHF. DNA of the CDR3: TGTGCCAGCAGCTCCCCAGCTGGGACAGGGTGGTATTCACCCCTCCACTTT. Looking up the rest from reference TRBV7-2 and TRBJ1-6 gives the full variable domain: GAGVSQSPSNKVTEKGKDVELRCDPISGHTALYWYRQSLGQGLEFLIYFQGNSAPDKSGLPSDRFSAERTGGSVSTLTIQRTQQEDSAVYLCASSSPAGTGWYSPLHFGNGTRLTVT.